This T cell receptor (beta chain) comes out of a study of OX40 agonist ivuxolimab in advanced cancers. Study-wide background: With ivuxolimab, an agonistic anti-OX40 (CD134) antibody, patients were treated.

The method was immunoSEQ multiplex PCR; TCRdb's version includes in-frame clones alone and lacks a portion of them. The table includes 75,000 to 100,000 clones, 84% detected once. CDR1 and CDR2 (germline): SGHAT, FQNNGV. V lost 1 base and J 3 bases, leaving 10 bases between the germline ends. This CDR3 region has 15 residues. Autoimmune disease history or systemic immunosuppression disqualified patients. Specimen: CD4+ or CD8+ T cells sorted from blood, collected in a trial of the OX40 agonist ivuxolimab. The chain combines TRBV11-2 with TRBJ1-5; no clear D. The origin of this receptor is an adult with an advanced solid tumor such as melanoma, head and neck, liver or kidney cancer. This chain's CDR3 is CASSLGVGSNQPQHF. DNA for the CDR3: TGTGCCAGCAGCTTAGGGGTCGGGTCCAATCAGCCCCAGCATTTT.